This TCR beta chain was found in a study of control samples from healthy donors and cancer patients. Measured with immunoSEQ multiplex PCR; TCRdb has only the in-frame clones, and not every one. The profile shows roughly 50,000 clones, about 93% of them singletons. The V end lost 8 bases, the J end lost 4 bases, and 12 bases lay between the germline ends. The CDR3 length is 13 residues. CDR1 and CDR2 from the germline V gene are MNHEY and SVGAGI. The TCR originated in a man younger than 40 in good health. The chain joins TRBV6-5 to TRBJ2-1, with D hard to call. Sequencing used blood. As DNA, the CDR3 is TGTGCCAGCTCCCCCCGCAGGTACAATGAGCAGTTCTTC. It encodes CASSPRRYNEQFF.